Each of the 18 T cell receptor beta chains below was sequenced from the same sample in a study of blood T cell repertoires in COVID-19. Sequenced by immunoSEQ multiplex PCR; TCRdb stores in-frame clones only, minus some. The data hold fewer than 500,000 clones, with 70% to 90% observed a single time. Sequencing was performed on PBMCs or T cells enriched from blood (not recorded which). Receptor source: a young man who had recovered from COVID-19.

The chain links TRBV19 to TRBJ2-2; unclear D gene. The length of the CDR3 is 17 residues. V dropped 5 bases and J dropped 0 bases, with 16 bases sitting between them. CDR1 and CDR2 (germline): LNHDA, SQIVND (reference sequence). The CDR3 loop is CASSSTEFSANTGELFF. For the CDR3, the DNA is TGTGCCAGTAGTTCGACGGAGTTCTCCGCGAACACCGGGGAGCTGTTTTTT. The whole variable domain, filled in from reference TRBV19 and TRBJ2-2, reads DGGITQSPKYLFRKEGQNVTLSCEQNLNHDAMYWYRQDPGQGLRLIYYSQIVNDFQKGDIAEGYSVSREKKESFPLTVTSAQKNPTAFYLCASSSTEFSANTGELFFGEGSRLTVL.

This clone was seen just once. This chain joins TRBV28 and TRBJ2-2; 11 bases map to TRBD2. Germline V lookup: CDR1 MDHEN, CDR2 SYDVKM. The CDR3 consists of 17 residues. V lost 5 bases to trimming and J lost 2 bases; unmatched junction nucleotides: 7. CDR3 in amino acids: CASSAPGLADNTGELFF. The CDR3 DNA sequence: TGTGCCAGCAGTGCGCCGGGACTAGCGGATAACACCGGGGAGCTGTTTTTT.

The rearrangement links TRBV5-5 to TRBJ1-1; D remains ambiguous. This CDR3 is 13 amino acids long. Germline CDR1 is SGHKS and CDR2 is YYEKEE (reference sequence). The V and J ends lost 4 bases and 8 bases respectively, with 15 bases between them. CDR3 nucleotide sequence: TGTGCCAGCAGCGGAACACCCGAGAGGGAAGCTTTCTTT. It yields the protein CASSGTPEREAFF.

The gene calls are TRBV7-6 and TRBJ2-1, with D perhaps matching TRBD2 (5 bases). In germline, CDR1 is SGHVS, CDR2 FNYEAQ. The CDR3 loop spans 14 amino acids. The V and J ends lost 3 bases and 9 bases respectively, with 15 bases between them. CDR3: CASSLTGPRGEQFF. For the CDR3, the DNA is TGTGCCAGCAGCTTGACGGGTCCCCGGGGTGAGCAGTTCTTC.

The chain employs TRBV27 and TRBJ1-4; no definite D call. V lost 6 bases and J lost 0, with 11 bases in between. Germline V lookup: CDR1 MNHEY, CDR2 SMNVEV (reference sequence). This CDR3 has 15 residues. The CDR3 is CASRPLSATNEKLFF. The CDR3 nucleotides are TGTGCCAGCAGGCCTCTCAGTGCAACTAATGAAAAACTGTTTTTT.

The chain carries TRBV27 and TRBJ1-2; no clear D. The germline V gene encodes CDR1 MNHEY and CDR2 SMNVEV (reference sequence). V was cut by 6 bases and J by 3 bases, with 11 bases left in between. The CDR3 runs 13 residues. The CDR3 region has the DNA TGTGCCAGCAGCCGCAAGGAGGACTATGGCTACACCTTC. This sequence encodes CASSRKEDYGYTF.

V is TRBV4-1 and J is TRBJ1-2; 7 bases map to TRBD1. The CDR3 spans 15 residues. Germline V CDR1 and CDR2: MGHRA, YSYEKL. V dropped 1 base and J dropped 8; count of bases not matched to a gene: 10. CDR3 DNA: TGCGCCAGCAGCCAAGTTATGACAGGGATGAAAGGCTACACCTTC. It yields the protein CASSQVMTGMKGYTF.

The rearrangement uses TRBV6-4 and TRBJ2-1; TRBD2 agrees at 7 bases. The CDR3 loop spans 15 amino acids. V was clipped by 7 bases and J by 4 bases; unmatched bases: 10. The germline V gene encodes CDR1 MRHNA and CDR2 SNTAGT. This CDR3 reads CASTPGGGGYNEQFF. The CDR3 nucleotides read TGTGCCAGCACCCCGGGCGGGGGAGGTTACAATGAGCAGTTCTTC.

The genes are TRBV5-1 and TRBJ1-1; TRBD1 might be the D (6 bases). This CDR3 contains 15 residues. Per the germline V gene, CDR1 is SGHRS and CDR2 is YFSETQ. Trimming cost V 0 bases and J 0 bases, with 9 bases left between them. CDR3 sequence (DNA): TGCGCCAGCAGCTTGGCGGACAGCCTGAACACTGAAGCTTTCTTT. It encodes CASSLADSLNTEAFF.

CDR3 sequence reads: CASSPLSDDRGRVAFF. CDR3 coding DNA: TGTGCCAGCTCACCACTATCTGACGACAGGGGGCGCGTAGCTTTCTTT. The chain is built from TRBV18 and TRBJ1-1; 10 nucleotides match TRBD1. This CDR3 has 16 amino acids. Germline V CDR1 and CDR2: KGHSH, LQKENI. J gave up 10 bases and V 1 base, and 12 bases lay outside the gene matches.

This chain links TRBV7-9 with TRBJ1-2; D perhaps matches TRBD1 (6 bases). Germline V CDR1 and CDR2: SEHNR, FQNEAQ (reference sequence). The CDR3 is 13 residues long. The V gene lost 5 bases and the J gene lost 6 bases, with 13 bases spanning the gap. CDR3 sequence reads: CASSLRQDDGYTF. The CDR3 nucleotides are TGTGCCAGCAGCCTTCGACAGGATGATGGCTACACCTTC.

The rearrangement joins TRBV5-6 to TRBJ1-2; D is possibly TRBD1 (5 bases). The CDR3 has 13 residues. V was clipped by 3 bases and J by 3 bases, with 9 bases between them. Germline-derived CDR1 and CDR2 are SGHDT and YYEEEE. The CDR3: CASSSDTYYGYTF. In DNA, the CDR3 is TGTGCCAGCAGCTCGGACACCTACTATGGCTACACCTTC.

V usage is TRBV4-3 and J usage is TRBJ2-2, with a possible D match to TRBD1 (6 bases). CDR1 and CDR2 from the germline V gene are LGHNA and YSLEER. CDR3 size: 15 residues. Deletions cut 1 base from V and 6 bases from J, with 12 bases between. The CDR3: CASSQALGAPGELFF. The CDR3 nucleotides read TGCGCCAGCAGCCAAGCTCTGGGGGCCCCCGGGGAGCTGTTTTTT.

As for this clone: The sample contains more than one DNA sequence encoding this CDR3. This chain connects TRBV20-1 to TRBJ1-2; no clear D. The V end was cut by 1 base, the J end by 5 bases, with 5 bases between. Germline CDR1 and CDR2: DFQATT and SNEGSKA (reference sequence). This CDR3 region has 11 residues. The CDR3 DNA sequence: TGCAGTGCTAGAGGAGGGTATGGCTACACCTTC. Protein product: CSARGGYGYTF.

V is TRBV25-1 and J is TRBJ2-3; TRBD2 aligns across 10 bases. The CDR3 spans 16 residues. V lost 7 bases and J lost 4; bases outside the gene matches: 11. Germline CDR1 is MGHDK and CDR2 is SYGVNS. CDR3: CASNGEAGGPADTQYF. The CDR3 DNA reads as TGTGCCAGCAATGGGGAAGCGGGGGGGCCGGCAGATACGCAGTATTTT.

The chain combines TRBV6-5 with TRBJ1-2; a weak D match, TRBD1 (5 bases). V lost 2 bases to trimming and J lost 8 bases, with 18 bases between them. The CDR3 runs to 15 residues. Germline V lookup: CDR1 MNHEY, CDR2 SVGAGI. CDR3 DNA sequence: TGTGCCAGCAGTTACCTAGACAAAGGGGCTGGGGGCTACACCTTC. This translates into CASSYLDKGAGGYTF.

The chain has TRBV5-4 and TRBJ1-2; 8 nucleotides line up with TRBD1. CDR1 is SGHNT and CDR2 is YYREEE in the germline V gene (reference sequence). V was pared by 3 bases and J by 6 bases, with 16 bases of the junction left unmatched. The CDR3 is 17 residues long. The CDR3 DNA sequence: TGTGCCAGCAGCTCTGGGGACAGGAGAGCTAGAGGCGATGGCTACACCTTC. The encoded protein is CASSSGDRRARGDGYTF.

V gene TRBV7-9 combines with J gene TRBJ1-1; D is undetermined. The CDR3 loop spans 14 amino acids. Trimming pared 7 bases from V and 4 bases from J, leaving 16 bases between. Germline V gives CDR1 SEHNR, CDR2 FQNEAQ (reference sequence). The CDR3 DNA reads TGTGCCAGCACCCCAGGTTTGCTGGGCACTGAAGCTTTCTTT. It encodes CASTPGLLGTEAFF.